This TCR beta chain was profiled in a study of T-cell memory formation after mild COVID-19. This clonotype was observed a handful of times. MiXCR, applied by TCRdb to the 5' RACE reads, yields one record per CDR3 protein. Altogether 450,000 to 650,000 distinct CDR3 sequences are present, approximately 19% being singletons, with the ten largest covering approximately 12%. The CDR3 has 14 residues. Germline CDR1 LGHDT, CDR2 YNNKEL (reference sequence). V was pared by 5 bases and J by 1 base, with 12 bases between. Material for sequencing was PBMCs or a T cell subset sorted from them (not recorded which). V gene TRBV3-1 combines with J gene TRBJ2-7; the D gene is possibly TRBD1 (7 bases). The TCR was taken from an adult woman who had mild COVID-19 (a few samples of this study predate the infection). Cell type and time point are not known. The CDR3 is CASSAAGGSYEQYF. For the CDR3, the DNA is TGTGCCAGCAGCGCCGCAGGGGGGTCCTACGAGCAGTACTTC.